This T cell receptor (beta chain) was identified in a study of vaccination and CD4 T cells after COVID-19. Background on the study: Collection of post-COVID samples occurred a median approximately 93 days after diagnosis, spanning a range of 35 to 161. Collection of post-vaccine samples followed dose two by a median approximately 68 days, spanning a range of 14 to 241. The study, taken as a whole, reports: Of the reactive clones in convalescent patients, a median roughly 86% showed up only post-vaccination. This study had few convalescent patients and no early post-infection samples.

About this clonotype: Antigen unknown.

Trimming took off 5 bases at V and 8 bases at J, with 18 bases between the two ends. CDR3 length equals 14 residues. Germline assignment: CDR1 MNHNS and CDR2 SASEGT. Treatment meaning: roughly 10-day PBMC culture with coronavirus spike peptide pools or control peptides (ViraFEST assay). At the Johns Hopkins FTIC core, DNA taken from cultured CD4+ T cells was sequenced by way of the Oncomine TCR Beta short-read assay. TCRdb ran MiXCR on the PCR reads and lists one entry per CDR3 protein. This sample carries fewer than 15,000 distinct CDR3 sequences, over 60% of them seen once, and the ten largest clones take roughly 6.6%.

The source is a human donor who had recovered from COVID-19. J is TRBJ2-5 and V is TRBV6-1, with D maybe TRBD2 (6 bases). Material: CD4+ T cells from blood, cultured in vitro, obtained before SARS-CoV-2 vaccination. The CDR3 spells CASSQTTSKSTQYF. CDR3 in DNA: TGTGCCAGCAGTCAGACGACTAGTAAGAGCACCCAGTACTTC.